This T cell receptor beta chain was recorded in a study of T cells in localized non-small cell lung cancer. Germline V gives CDR1 MNHNS, CDR2 SASEGT. Trimming cost V 6 bases and J 9 bases, with 18 bases left between them. This CDR3 is 14 amino acids long. Study results and caveats: A higher density of T cells in blood coincided with extended overall survival. Heterogeneity within the tumor remains possible, as just one region underwent sequencing.

Only in-frame clones appear in the TCRdb table, and some are missing; sequencing was by immunoSEQ multiplex PCR. The sample holds under 40,000 clones, less than 80% seen once. Comment on this clone: Its antigen is unidentified.

This chain uses TRBV6-1 with TRBJ1-5; tentative D call: TRBD1 (6 bases). The material sequenced was peripheral blood, taken before any cancer treatment. The receptor was derived from a male donor at least 60 years old with stage II squamous cell lung carcinoma. CDR3 nucleotide sequence: TGTGCCAGCAGCCCCGCGGGGGGCGCGCGGCCCCAGCATTTT. It is translated as CASSPAGGARPQHF.